The 21 T cell receptor beta chains presented below share a single source sample, sequenced in a study of identical twins. Using its own MiXCR run on the 5' RACE reads, TCRdb lists one record per CDR3 protein. The sample contains 500,000 or so distinct CDR3 sequences, 14% of which appear only once. The data were also submitted as part of a second study, on yellow fever vaccine responses in identical twins.

The sequencing sample was made of CD4+ T cells sorted from blood. Source of these receptors: a woman younger than 35 in good health.

The genes are TRBV29-1 and TRBJ2-7; TRBD1 aligns across 9 bases. Trimming removed 3 bases from V and 9 bases from J; junction bases left unmatched: 3. There are 11 residues in the CDR3. CDR1 is SQVTM, CDR2 ANQGSEA, per germline. CDR3 DNA: TGCAGCGTTGATATGGGACAGGGGCAGTACTTC. Translation: CSVDMGQGQYF.

At least ten counts were recorded for this clonotype. This rearrangement joins TRBV7-9 to TRBJ2-3; D gene unclear. Germline CDR1 and CDR2: SEHNR and FQNEAQ (reference sequence). V was trimmed by 8 bases and J by 6 bases, leaving 9 bases between them. The CDR3 consists of 11 residues. This chain's CDR3 is CASAVADTQYF. The CDR3 DNA follows: TGTGCCAGCGCTGTGGCGGATACGCAGTATTTT. The complete variable domain, with remaining parts taken from reference TRBV7-9 and TRBJ2-3, reads DTGVSQNPRHKITKRGQNVTFRCDPISEHNRLYWYRQTLGQGPEFLTYFQNEAQLEKSRLLSDRFSAERPKGSFSTLEIQRTEQGDSAMYLCASAVADTQYFGPGTRLTVL.

This rearrangement joins TRBV5-1 to TRBJ2-1, with TRBD2 matching over 7 bases. The CDR3 is 13 amino acids. Germline loops: CDR1 SGHRS, CDR2 YFSETQ. With V trimmed by 4 bases and J by 9 bases, 7 bases remained unmatched. DNA for the CDR3: TGCGCCAGCAGCCTGACTAGCCTCCGTGAGCAGTTCTTC. Translated, it gives CASSLTSLREQFF.

The chain joins TRBV20-1 to TRBJ2-7; D may be TRBD2 (5 bases). The CDR3 totals 15 residues. CDR1 is DFQATT and CDR2 is SNEGSKA in the germline V gene (reference sequence). V was shortened by 2 bases and J by 0 bases, with 14 bases between the two germline ends. The CDR3 nucleotides read TGCAGTGCTAGAAGTGCCGCTAGCCTCTCCTACGAGCAGTACTTC. It codes for CSARSAASLSYEQYF.

This clonotype showed up just a few times. This chain links TRBV20-1 with TRBJ2-2; tentative D call: TRBD2 (5 bases). The V end lost 3 bases, the J end lost 6 bases, and 11 bases lay between the germline ends. The CDR3 consists of 13 residues. Germline V gene sequence: CDR1 DFQATT, CDR2 SNEGSKA (reference sequence). CDR3 nucleotide sequence: TGCAGTGCTAGGGCGCTAGCATCCGGGGAGCTGTTTTTT. Protein product: CSARALASGELFF.

The chain uses TRBV15 and TRBJ2-1, with 9 bases that match TRBD2. CDR3 length: 16 residues. Germline V gene lookup returns CDR1 LNHNV and CDR2 YYDKDF (reference sequence). V gave up 3 bases and J gave up 7 bases; unmatched junction bases: 10. This chain's CDR3 is CATSSTGTSFANEQFF. The CDR3 DNA reads TGTGCCACCAGCAGTACCGGGACTAGCTTTGCTAATGAGCAGTTCTTC.

In its sample, this clonotype was seen a few times. J is TRBJ1-6 and V is TRBV6-4, with TRBD1 as a possible D gene (6 bases). V was cut by 4 bases and J by 9 bases, with 13 bases left in between. From germline, CDR1 is MRHNA and CDR2 SNTAGT. The CDR3 has 14 residues. The CDR3 DNA reads TGTGCCAGCAGTGTCTCTTCGACAGGTTCACCCCTCCACTTT. Its translation: CASSVSSTGSPLHF.

V gene TRBV5-1 combines with J gene TRBJ2-5; D is undetermined. The CDR3 runs to 13 residues. Trimming pared 2 bases from V and 4 bases from J, leaving 9 bases between. CDR1 is SGHRS, CDR2 YFSETQ, per germline. CDR3 protein: CASSLIVGETQYF. The DNA of the CDR3 is TGCGCCAGCAGCTTAATAGTGGGAGAGACCCAGTACTTC. The whole variable domain, filled in from reference TRBV5-1 and TRBJ2-5, reads KAGVTQTPRYLIKTRGQQVTLSCSPISGHRSVSWYQQTPGQGLQFLFEYFSETQRNKGNFPGRFSGRQFSNSRSEMNVSTLELGDSALYLCASSLIVGETQYFGPGTRLLVL.

This clonotype has at least ten counts. The chain carries TRBV5-1 and TRBJ1-5, with TRBD1 matching over 9 bases. The CDR3 loop spans 15 amino acids. Trimming removed 0 bases from V and 7 bases from J; junction bases left unmatched: 5. Germline values: CDR1 SGHRS, CDR2 YFSETQ. CDR3 sequence (DNA): TGCGCCAGCAGCTTGGCCGGGACAGGGAGCCAGCCCCAGCATTTT. Translation gives CASSLAGTGSQPQHF.

This clonotype was detected ten times or more. The rearrangement uses TRBV12-3 or TRBV12-4 and TRBJ2-7; 10 bases are a match to TRBD2. This CDR3 has 13 amino acids. The ends lost 5 bases at V and 3 bases at J; junction bases unmatched: 1. Written as DNA, the CDR3 is TGTGCCAGCAGTCCTAGCGGGAGCTACGAGCAGTACTTC. Protein product: CASSPSGSYEQYF.

This rearrangement joins TRBV5-1 to TRBJ2-5; 10 bases are shared with TRBD2. Germline loops: CDR1 SGHRS, CDR2 YFSETQ. Trimming at V came to 2 bases and at J to 1 base, leaving 5 bases not matched to a gene. The CDR3 loop spans 16 amino acids. CDR3 residues: CASSFLSSGGQETQYF. The CDR3 DNA reads TGCGCCAGCAGCTTTTTGTCTAGCGGGGGCCAAGAGACCCAGTACTTC.

The gene calls are TRBV4-2 and TRBJ2-2; TRBD1 matches 7 bases. The germline gives CDR1 LGHNA, CDR2 YNFKEQ. J lost 7 bases, V lost 4 bases, and 9 bases had no gene match. This CDR3 has 15 amino acids. CDR3 region: CASSRDPDRFGELFF. The CDR3 bases are TGTGCCAGCAGCCGAGACCCGGACAGGTTCGGGGAGCTGTTTTTT.

The chain links TRBV6-1 to TRBJ1-1; the match to TRBD1 covers 8 bases. The V and J ends lost 5 bases and 0 bases, in that order; junction bases with no gene match: 2. Germline loops: CDR1 MNHNS, CDR2 SASEGT. CDR3 size: 14 residues. The CDR3 sequence: CASSTTGVNTEAFF. For the CDR3, the DNA is TGTGCCAGCAGTACGACAGGGGTGAACACTGAAGCTTTCTTT.

The sample holds many counts of this clonotype. This chain connects TRBV7-2 to TRBJ2-7; D possibly corresponds to TRBD1 (7 bases). Germline lookup yields CDR1 SGHTA and CDR2 FQGNSA. The CDR3 has 13 amino acids. The V gene lost 5 bases and the J gene lost 4 bases, with 12 bases spanning the gap. This CDR3 is CASSPQGGYEQYF. CDR3 nucleotides: TGTGCCAGCAGCCCTCAGGGGGGATACGAGCAGTACTTC. Complete variable domain (other parts from reference TRBV7-2 and TRBJ2-7): GAGVSQSPSNKVTEKGKDVELRCDPISGHTALYWYRQSLGQGLEFLIYFQGNSAPDKSGLPSDRFSAERTGGSVSTLTIQRTQQEDSAVYLCASSPQGGYEQYFGPGTRLTVT.

The V call is TRBV12-3 or TRBV12-4, the J call TRBJ2-5; weak D call: TRBD2 (6 bases). The germline V and J ends were trimmed by 6 bases and 12 bases, with 20 bases remaining between them. The CDR3 is made up of 13 amino acids. The CDR3 sequence is CASSQSSDPLKYF. CDR3 in DNA: TGTGCCAGCAGCCAGTCTAGCGATCCCTTGAAGTACTTC.

This clonotype has a handful of counts. The V gene is TRBV7-2, the J gene TRBJ2-2; unclear D gene. CDR3 size: 16 residues. Deletions cut 3 bases from V and 3 bases from J, with 14 bases between. The germline gives CDR1 SGHTA, CDR2 FQGNSA. The CDR3 protein is CASSLNKWGYTGELFF. Here the CDR3 DNA reads TGTGCCAGCAGCTTGAATAAGTGGGGATACACCGGGGAGCTGTTTTTT.

The chain couples TRBV24-1 to TRBJ1-5; no reliable D call. The germline V and J ends were trimmed by 5 bases and 0 bases, with 4 bases remaining between them. Germline V gene sequence: CDR1 KGHDR, CDR2 SFDVKD. This CDR3 is built from 13 residues. The CDR3 DNA reads as TGTGCCACCAGTGTAGATAGCAATCAGCCCCAGCATTTT. It yields the protein CATSVDSNQPQHF.

This clonotype was observed many times. The chain recombines TRBV12-3 or TRBV12-4 with TRBJ2-7; D is unclear. The V end lost 6 bases, the J end lost 0 bases, and 9 bases lay between the germline ends. This CDR3 contains 13 residues. The CDR3 loop is CASRRSASYEQYF. The CDR3 DNA is TGTGCCAGCAGGCGGTCCGCCTCCTACGAGCAGTACTTC.

The chain employs TRBV3-1 and TRBJ2-3; 9 positions agree with TRBD2. This CDR3 region has 16 residues. Germline assignment: CDR1 LGHDT and CDR2 YNNKEL (reference sequence). J lost 0 bases, V lost 4 bases, and 5 bases had no gene match. CDR3 protein: CASSPWTSVSTDTQYF. CDR3 sequence (DNA): TGTGCCAGCAGCCCCTGGACTAGCGTGAGCACAGATACGCAGTATTTT.

Ten or more counts support this clonotype. The chain carries TRBV7-9 and TRBJ1-1, with a weak D call TRBD1 (5 bases). Trimming removed 5 bases from V and 6 bases from J, with 10 bases in between. The CDR3 totals 12 residues. Germline CDR1 is SEHNR and CDR2 is FQNEAQ (reference sequence). The CDR3 region is CASSQGGAEAFF. CDR3 in DNA: TGTGCCAGCAGCCAGGGTGGGGCTGAAGCTTTCTTT.

The genes are TRBV6-1 and TRBJ2-7, with 9 bases aligning to TRBD1. V trimming: 6 bases; J trimming: 4 bases; junction bases outside the gene matches: 10. From germline, CDR1 is MNHNS and CDR2 SASEGT. The CDR3 spans 15 residues. CDR3 DNA: TGTGCCAGCAGAAGGGACAGGGACGCTACTTACGAGCAGTACTTC. It specifies CASRRDRDATYEQYF.